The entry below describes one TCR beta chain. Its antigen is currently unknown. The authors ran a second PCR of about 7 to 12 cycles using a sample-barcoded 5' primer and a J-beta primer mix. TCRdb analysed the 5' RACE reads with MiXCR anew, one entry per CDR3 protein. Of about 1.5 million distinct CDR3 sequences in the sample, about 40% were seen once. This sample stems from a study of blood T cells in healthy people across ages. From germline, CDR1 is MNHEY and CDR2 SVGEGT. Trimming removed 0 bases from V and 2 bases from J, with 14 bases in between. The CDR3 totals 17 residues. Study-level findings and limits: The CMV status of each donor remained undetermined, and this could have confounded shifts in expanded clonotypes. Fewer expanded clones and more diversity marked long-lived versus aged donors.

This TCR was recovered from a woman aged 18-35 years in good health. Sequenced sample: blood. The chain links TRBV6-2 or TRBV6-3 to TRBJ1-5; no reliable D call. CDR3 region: CASSYSIRSKGNQPQHF. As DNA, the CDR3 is TGTGCCAGCAGTTACTCGATCCGGTCAAAGGGCAATCAGCCCCAGCATTTT.